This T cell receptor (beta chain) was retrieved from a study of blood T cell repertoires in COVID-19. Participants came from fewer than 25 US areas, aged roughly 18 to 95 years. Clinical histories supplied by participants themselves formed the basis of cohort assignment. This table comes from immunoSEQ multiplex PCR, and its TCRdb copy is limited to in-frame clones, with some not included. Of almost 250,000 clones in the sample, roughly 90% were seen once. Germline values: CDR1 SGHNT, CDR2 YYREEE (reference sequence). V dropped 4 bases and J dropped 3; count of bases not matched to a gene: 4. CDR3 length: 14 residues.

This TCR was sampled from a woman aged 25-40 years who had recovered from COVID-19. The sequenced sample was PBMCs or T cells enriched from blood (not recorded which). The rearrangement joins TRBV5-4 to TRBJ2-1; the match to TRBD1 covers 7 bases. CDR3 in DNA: TGTGCCAGCAGCCCGACAGGGCTCTACAATGAGCAGTTCTTC. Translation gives CASSPTGLYNEQFF.